This is a list of T cell receptor beta chains from one sample in a study of early T cells in non-severe SARS-CoV-2 infection. TCRdb reprocessed the 5' RACE reads via MiXCR and lists one record per CDR3 protein. Here the sample spans about 27,000 distinct CDR3 sequences, 4.4% being singletons. The sequenced sample was whole blood. The receptors shown here come from an adult who was a healthcare worker with PCR-confirmed SARS-CoV-2 infection or an uninfected control (not recorded which). Each CDR3 is given with its conserved first and last residue. D genes are given only for firm matches. Clone size, where shown, is once, few, many, or a class for clones that have expanded.

D: .; V: TRBV19; J: TRBJ2-3; size: many; DNA: TGTGCCAGTAGTCAACCCCGGGACCAAAGCCGAGATACGCAGTATTTT; CDR3: CASSQPRDQSRDTQYF
D: .; V: TRBV4-1; J: TRBJ2-3; size: .; DNA: TGCGCCAGCAGACTCGCTCCTTACCTCACAGATACGCAGTATTTT; CDR3: CASRLAPYLTDTQYF
D: .; V: TRBV4-1; J: TRBJ2-4; size: many; DNA: TGCGCCAGCAGCCATGCTCCTCGGGACGACATTCAGTACTTC; CDR3: CASSHAPRDDIQYF
D: TRBD1; V: TRBV10-3; J: TRBJ2-5; size: few; DNA: TGTGCCATCGGGGGGACAGGGGCCCAAGAGACCCAGTACTTC; CDR3: CAIGGTGAQETQYF
D: .; V: TRBV9; J: TRBJ2-3; size: many; DNA: TGTGCCAGCGGCGGTAGGGCGGGACCCACAGATACGCAGTATTTT; CDR3: CASGGRAGPTDTQYF
D: TRBD1; V: TRBV5-4; J: TRBJ2-7; size: few; DNA: TGTGCCAGCAGCTTCGGGACAGGGTTATACGAGCAGTACTTC; CDR3: CASSFGTGLYEQYF
D: TRBD2; V: TRBV7-2; J: TRBJ2-5; size: .; DNA: TGTGCCAGCAGCTCGGGACTAGCGCCGGAGACCCAGTACTTC; CDR3: CASSSGLAPETQYF
D: TRBD2; V: TRBV6-5; J: TRBJ2-1; size: many; DNA: TGTGCCAGCAGCCCCACCCGGACTAGCGGGAGCAATGAGCAGTTCTTC; CDR3: CASSPTRTSGSNEQFF
D: .; V: TRBV6-6; J: TRBJ2-7; size: few; DNA: TGTGCCAGCAGTTCCCCTACCGAACCCAGGGGAAATGCGCAGTACTTC; CDR3: CASSSPTEPRGNAQYF
D: .; V: TRBV19; J: TRBJ2-7; size: few; DNA: TGTGCCAGTAGTACACAGGGTCCCTACGAGCAGTACTTC; CDR3: CASSTQGPYEQYF
D: .; V: TRBV7-2; J: TRBJ2-7; size: few; DNA: TGTGCCAGCAGCTTAGCCACGGGCGGCACCTACGAGCAGTACTTC; CDR3: CASSLATGGTYEQYF
D: TRBD1; V: TRBV3-1; J: TRBJ1-4; size: many; DNA: TGTGCCAGCAGCCAAGCAATGACAGGGGGCCGTGGTGAAAAACTGTTTTTT; CDR3: CASSQAMTGGRGEKLFF
D: .; V: TRBV6-2/TRBV6-3; J: TRBJ2-6; size: many; DNA: TGTGCCAGCACAACAGTCTCTGGGGCCAACGTCCTGACTTTC; CDR3: CASTTVSGANVLTF
D: .; V: TRBV18; J: TRBJ1-1; size: few; DNA: TGTGCCAGCTCACCACCCCGGTCGAACACTGAAGCTTTCTTT; CDR3: CASSPPRSNTEAFF
D: TRBD2; V: TRBV24-1; J: TRBJ2-5; size: many; DNA: TGTGCCACCAGTGACCCGACTAGCGGGACCCAAGAGACCCAGTACTTC; CDR3: CATSDPTSGTQETQYF
D: .; V: TRBV29-1; J: TRBJ1-5; size: many; DNA: TGCAGCGTTGTGTCCCCGGGACAGCCCCAGCATTTT; CDR3: CSVVSPGQPQHF
D: .; V: TRBV6-5; J: TRBJ1-1; size: few; DNA: TGTGCCAGCAGTTACGACGGAAACACTGAAGCTTTCTTT; CDR3: CASSYDGNTEAFF
D: .; V: TRBV18; J: TRBJ2-4; size: many; DNA: TGTGCCAGCTCACTAAAAGCAATCGACAGGCATCAGTACTTC; CDR3: CASSLKAIDRHQYF
D: TRBD2; V: TRBV7-2; J: TRBJ2-5; size: many; DNA: TGTGCCAGCAGCTCTAGCGGGATCCAAGAGACCCAGTACTTC; CDR3: CASSSSGIQETQYF
D: TRBD2; V: TRBV29-1; J: TRBJ2-1; size: .; DNA: TGCAGCGTTGTTGAGCGGGAGCGACCCCTTTTCAATGAGCAGTTCTTC; CDR3: CSVVERERPLFNEQFF